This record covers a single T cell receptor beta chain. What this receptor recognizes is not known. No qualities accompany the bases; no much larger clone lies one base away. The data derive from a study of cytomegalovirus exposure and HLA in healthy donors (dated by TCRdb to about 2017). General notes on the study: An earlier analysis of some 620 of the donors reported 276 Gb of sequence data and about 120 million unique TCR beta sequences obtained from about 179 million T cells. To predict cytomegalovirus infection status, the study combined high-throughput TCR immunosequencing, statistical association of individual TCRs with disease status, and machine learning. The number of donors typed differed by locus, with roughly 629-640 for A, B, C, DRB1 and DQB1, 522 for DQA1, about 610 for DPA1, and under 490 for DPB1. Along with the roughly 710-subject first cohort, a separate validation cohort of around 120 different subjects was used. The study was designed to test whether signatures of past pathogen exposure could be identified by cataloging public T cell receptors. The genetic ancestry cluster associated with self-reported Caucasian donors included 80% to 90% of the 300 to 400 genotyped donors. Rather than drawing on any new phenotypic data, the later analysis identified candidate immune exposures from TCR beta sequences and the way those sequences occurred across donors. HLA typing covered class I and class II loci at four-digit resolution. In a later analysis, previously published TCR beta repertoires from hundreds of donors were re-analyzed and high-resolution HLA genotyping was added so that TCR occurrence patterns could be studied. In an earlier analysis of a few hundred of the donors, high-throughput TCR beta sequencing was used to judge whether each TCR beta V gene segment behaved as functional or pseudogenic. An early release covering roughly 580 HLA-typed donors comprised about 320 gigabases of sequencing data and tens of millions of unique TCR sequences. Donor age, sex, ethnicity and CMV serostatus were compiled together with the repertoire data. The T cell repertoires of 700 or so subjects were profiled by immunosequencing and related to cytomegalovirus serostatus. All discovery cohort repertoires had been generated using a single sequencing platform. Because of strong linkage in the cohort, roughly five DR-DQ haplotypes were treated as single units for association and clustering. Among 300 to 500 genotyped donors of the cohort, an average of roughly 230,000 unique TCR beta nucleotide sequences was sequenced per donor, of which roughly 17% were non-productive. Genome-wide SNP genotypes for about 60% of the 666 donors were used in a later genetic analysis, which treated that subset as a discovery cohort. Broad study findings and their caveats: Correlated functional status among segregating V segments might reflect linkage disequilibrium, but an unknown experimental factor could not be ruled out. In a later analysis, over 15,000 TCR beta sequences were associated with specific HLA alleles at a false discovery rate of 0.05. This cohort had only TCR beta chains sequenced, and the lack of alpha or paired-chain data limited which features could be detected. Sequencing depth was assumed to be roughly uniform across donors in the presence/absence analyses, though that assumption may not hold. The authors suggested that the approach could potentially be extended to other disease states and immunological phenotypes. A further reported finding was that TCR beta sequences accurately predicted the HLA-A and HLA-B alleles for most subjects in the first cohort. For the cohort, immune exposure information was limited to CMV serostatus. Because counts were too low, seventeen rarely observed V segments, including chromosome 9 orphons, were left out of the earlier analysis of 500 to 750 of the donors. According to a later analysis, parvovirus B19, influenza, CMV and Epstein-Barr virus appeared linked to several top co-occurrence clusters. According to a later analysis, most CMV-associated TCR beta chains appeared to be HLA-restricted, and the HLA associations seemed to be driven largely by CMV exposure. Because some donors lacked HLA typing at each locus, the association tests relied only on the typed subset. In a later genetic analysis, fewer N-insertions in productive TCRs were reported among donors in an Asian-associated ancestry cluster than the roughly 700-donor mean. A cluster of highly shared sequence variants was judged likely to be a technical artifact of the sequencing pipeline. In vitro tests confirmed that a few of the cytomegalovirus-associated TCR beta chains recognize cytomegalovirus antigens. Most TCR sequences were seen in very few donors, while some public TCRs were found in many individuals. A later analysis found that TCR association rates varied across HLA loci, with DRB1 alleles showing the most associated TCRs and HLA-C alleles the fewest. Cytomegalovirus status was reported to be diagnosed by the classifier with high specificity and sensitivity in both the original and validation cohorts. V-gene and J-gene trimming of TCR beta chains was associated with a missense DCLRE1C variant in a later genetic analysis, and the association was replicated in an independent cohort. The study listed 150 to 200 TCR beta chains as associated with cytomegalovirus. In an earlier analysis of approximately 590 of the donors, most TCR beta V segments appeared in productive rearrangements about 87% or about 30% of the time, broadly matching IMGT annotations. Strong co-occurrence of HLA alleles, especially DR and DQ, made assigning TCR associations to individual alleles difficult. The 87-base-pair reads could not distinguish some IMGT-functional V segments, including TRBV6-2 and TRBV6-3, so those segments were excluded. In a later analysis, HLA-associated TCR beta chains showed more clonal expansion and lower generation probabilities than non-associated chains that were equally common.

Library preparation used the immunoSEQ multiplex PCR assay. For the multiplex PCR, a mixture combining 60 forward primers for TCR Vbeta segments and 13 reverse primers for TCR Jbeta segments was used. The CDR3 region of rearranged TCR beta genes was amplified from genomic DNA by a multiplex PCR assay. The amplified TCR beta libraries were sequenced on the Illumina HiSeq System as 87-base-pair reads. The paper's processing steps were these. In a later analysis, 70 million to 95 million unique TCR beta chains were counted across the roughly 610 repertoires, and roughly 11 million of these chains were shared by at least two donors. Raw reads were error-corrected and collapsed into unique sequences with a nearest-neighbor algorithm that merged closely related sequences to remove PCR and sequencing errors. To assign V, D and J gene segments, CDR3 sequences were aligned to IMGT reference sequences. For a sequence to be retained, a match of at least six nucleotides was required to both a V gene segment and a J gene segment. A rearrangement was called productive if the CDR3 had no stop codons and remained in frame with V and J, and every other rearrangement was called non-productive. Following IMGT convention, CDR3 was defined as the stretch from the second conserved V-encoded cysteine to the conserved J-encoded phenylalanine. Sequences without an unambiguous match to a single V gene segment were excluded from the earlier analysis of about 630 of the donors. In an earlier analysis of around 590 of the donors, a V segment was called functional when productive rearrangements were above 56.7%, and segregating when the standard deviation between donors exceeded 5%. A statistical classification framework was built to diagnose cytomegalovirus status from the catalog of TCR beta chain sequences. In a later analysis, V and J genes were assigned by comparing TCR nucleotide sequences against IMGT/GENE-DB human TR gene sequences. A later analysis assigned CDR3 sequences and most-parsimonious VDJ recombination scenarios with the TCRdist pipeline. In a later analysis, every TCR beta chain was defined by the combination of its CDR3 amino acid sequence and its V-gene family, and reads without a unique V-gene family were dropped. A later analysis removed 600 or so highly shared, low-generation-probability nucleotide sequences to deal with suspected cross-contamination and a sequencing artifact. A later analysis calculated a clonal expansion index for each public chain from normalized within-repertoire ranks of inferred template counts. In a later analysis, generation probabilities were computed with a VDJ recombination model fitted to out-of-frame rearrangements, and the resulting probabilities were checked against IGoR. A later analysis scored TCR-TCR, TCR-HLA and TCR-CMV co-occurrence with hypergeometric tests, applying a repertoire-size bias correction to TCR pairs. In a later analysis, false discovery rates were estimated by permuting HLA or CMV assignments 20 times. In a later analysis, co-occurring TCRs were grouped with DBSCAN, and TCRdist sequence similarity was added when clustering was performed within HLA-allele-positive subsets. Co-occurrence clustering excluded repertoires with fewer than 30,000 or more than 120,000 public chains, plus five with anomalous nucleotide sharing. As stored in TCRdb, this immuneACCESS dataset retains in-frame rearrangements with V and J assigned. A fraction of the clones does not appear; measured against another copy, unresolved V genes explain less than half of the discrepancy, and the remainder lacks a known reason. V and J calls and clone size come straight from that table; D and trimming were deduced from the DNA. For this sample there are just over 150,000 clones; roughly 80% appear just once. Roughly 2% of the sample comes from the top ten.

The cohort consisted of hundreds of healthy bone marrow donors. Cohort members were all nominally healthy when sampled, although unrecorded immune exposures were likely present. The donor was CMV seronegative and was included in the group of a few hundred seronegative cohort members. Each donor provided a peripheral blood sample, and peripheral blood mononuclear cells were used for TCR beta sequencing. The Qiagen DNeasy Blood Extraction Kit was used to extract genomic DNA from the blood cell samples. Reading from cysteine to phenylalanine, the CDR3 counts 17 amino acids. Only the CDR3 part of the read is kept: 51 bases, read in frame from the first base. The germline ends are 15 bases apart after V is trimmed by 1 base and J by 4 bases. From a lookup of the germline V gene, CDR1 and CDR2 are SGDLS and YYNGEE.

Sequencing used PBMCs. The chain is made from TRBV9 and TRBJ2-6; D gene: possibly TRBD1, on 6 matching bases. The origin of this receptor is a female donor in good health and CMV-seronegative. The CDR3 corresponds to CASSVNWGRGGANVLTF. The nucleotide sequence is TGTGCCAGCAGCGTAAATTGGGGGCGAGGAGGGGCCAACGTCCTGACTTTC.